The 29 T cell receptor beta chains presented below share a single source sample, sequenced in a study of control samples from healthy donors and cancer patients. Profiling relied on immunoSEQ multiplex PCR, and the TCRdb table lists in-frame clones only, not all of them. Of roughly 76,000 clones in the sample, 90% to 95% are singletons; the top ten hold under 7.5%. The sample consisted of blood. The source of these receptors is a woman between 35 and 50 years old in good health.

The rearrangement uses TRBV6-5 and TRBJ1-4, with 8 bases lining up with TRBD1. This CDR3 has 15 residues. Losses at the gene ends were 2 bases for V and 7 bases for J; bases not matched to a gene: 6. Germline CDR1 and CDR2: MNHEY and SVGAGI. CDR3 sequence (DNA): TGTGCCAGCAGTTACCAGGGGGCGCAGGGTGAAAAACTGTTTTTT. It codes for CASSYQGAQGEKLFF.

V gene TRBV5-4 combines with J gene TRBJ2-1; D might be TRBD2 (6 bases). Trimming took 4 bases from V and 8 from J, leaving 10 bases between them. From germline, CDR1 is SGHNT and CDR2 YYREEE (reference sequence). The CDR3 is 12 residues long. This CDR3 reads CASSPTGDEQFF. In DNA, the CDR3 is TGTGCCAGCAGCCCAACGGGGGATGAGCAGTTCTTC.

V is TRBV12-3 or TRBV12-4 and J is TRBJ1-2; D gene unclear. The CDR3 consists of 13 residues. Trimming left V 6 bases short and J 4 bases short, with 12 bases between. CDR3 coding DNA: TGTGCCAGCAGCCCGTCCCTCCCCTATGGCTACACCTTC. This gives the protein CASSPSLPYGYTF.

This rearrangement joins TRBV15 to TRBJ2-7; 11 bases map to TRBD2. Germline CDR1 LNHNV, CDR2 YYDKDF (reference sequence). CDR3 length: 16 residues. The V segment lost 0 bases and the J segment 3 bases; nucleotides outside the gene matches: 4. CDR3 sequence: CATSRDLTSGDYEQYF. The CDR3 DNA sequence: TGTGCCACCAGCAGAGATTTGACTAGCGGGGACTACGAGCAGTACTTC.

The CDR3 is CASSEPLTGSTDTQYF. CDR3 coding DNA: TGTGCCAGCAGTGAACCATTGACAGGTAGCACAGATACGCAGTATTTT. The V gene is TRBV6-1, the J gene TRBJ2-3; perhaps TRBD1 as D (6 bases). Germline CDR1 is MNHNS and CDR2 is SASEGT. The V and J ends lost 2 bases and 0 bases respectively, with 12 bases between them. The length of the CDR3 is 16 residues.

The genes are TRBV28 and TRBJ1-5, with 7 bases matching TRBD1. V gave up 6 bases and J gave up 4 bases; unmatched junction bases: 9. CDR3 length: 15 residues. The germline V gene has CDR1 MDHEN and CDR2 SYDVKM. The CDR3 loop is CASSPDRASNQPQHF. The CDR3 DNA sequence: TGTGCCAGCAGCCCTGACAGGGCCTCAAATCAGCCCCAGCATTTT.

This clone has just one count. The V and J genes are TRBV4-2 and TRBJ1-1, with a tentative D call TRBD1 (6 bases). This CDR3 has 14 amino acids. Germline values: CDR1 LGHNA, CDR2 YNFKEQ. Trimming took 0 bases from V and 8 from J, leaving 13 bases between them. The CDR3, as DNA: TGTGCCAGCAGCCAAGATTCACAGGGTTTGGAAGCTTTCTTT. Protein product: CASSQDSQGLEAFF.

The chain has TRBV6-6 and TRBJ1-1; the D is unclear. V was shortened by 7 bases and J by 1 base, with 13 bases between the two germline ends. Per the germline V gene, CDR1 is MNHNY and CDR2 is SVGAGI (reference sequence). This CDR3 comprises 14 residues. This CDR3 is CASTEDGGNTEAFF. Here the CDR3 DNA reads TGTGCCAGCACCGAGGACGGCGGGAACACTGAAGCTTTCTTT.

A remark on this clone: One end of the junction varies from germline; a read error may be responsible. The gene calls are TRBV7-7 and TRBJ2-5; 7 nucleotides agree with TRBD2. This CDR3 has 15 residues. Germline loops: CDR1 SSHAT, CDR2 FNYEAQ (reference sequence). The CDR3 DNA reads TGTGCTAGCAGCCAGACTAGCAGGATGCGAGAGACCCAGTACTTC. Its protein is CASSQTSRMRETQYF.

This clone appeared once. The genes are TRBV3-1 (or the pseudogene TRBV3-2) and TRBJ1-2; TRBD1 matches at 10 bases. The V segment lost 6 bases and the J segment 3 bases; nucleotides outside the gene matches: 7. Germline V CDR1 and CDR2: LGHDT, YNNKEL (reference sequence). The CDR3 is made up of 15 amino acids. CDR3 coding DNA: TGTGCCAGCAGAGAGACAGGGGGCTGCGACTATGGCTACACCTTC. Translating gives CASRETGGCDYGYTF.

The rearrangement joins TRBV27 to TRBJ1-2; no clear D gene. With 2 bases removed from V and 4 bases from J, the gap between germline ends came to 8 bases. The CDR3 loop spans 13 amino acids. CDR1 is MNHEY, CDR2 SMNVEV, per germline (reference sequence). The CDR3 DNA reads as TGTGCCAGCAGTTTAGGAGTCAGCTATGGCTACACCTTC. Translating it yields CASSLGVSYGYTF.

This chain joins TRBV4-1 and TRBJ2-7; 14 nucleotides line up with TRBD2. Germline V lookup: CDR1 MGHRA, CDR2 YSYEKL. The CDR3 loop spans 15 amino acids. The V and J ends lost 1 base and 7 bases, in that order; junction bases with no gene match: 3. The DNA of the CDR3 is TGCGCCAGCAGCCAAGGACTAGCGGGAGGGGGTGAGCAGTACTTC. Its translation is CASSQGLAGGGEQYF.

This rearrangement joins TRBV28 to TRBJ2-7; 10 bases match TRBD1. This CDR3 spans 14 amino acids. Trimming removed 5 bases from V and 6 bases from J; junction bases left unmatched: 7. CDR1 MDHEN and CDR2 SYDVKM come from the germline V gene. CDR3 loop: CASSAPGQGSEQYF. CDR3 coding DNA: TGTGCCAGCAGTGCGCCGGGACAGGGGTCCGAGCAGTACTTC.

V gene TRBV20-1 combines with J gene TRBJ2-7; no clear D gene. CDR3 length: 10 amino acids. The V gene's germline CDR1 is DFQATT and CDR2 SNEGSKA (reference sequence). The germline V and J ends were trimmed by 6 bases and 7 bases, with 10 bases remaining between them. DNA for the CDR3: TGCAGTGCCCCCTTTGGAGAGCAGTACTTC. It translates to CSAPFGEQYF.

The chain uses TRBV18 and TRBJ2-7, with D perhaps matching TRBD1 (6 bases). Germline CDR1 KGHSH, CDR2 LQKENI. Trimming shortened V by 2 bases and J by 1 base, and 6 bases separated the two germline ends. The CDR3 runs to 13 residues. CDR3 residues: CASSPGTSYEQYF. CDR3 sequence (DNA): TGTGCCAGCTCACCAGGGACATCCTACGAGCAGTACTTC.

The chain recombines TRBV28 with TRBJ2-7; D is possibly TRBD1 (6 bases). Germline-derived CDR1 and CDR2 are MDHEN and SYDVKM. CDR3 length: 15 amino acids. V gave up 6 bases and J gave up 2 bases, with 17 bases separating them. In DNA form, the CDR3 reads TGTGCCAGCAGGGGATCAGGGGTTGACCCCTACGAGCAGTACTTC. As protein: CASRGSGVDPYEQYF.

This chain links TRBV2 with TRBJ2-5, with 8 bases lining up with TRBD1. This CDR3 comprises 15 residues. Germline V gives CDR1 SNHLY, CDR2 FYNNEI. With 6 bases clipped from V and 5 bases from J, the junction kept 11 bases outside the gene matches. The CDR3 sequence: CASSPRSGGWETQYF. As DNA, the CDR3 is TGTGCCAGCAGCCCCAGATCAGGGGGCTGGGAGACCCAGTACTTC.

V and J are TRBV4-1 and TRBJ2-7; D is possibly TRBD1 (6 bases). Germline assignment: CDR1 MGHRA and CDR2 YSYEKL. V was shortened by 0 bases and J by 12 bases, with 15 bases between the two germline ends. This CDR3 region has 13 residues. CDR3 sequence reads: CASSQDRGRWRYF. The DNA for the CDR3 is TGCGCCAGCAGCCAAGACAGGGGTCGTTGGCGGTACTTC.

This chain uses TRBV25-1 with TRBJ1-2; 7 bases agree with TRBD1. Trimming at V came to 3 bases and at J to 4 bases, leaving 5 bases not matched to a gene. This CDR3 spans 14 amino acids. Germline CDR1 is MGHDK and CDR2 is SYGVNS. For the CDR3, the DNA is TGTGCCAGCAGTGAGCTCACAGGGGTCTATGGCTACACCTTC. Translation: CASSELTGVYGYTF.

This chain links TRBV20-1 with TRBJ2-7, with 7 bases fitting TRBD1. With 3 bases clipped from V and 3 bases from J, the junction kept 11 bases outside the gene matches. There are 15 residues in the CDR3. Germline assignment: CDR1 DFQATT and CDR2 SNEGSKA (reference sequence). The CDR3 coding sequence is TGCAGTGCTAGTGCCGACGGGGCAGGGGGCTACGAGCAGTACTTC. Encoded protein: CSASADGAGGYEQYF.

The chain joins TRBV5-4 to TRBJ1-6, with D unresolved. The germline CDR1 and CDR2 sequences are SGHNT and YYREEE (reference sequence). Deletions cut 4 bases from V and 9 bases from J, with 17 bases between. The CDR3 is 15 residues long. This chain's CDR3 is CASSPGPKSISPLHF. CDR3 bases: TGTGCCAGCAGCCCCGGGCCGAAAAGTATTTCACCCCTCCACTTT.

CDR3 protein: CASSLSASGFVDTQYF. Written as DNA, the CDR3 is TGCGCCAGCAGCTTGTCGGCTAGCGGGTTTGTAGATACGCAGTATTTT. V gene TRBV5-1 combines with J gene TRBJ2-3, with 8 bases fitting TRBD2. V shed 1 base and J 5 bases; nucleotides not matched to a gene: 9. The CDR3 is made up of 16 amino acids. Germline values: CDR1 SGHRS, CDR2 YFSETQ. The whole variable domain, remainder taken from reference TRBV5-1 and TRBJ2-3, is KAGVTQTPRYLIKTRGQQVTLSCSPISGHRSVSWYQQTPGQGLQFLFEYFSETQRNKGNFPGRFSGRQFSNSRSEMNVSTLELGDSALYLCASSLSASGFVDTQYFGPGTRLTVL.

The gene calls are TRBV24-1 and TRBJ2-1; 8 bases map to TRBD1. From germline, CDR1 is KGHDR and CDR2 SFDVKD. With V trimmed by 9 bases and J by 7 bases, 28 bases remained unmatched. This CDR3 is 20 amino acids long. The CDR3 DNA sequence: TGTGCCACCGCCAAGAAGGATAGCAAAGTCGGGCAGGGGGCGTTTAATGAGCAGTTCTTC. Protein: CATAKKDSKVGQGAFNEQFF.

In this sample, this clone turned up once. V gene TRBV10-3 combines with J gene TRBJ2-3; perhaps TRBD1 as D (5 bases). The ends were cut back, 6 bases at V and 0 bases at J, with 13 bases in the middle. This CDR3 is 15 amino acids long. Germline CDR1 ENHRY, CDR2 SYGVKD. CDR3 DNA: TGTGCCATCAGGATCGACAGCTCTAGCACAGATACGCAGTATTTT. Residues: CAIRIDSSSTDTQYF.

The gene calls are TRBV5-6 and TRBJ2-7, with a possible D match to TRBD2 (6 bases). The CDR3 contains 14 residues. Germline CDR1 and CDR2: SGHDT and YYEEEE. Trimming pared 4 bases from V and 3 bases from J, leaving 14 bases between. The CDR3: CASSPFIADYEQYF. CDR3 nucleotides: TGTGCCAGCAGCCCTTTTATAGCGGACTACGAGCAGTACTTC.

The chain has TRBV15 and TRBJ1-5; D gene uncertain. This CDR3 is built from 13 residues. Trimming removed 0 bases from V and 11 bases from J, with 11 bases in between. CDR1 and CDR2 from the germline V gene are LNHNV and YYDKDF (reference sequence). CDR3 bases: TGTGCCACCAGCAGAGATAGAAGTAGGGCCCAGCATTTT. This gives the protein CATSRDRSRAQHF. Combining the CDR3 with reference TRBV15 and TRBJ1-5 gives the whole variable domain DAMVIQNPRYQVTQFGKPVTLSCSQTLNHNVMYWYQQKSSQAPKLLFHYYDKDFNNEADTPDNFQSRRPNTSFCFLDIRSPGLGDTAMYLCATSRDRSRAQHFGDGTRLSIL.

CDR3 sequence reads: CSVAGGEETQYF. Written as DNA, the CDR3 is TGCAGCGTCGCAGGGGGCGAGGAGACCCAGTACTTC. This rearrangement joins TRBV29-1 to TRBJ2-5; TRBD1 aligns across 8 bases. The CDR3 extends over 12 amino acids. J gave up 5 bases and V 6 bases, and 5 bases lay outside the gene matches. Germline V gene data show CDR1 as SQVTM and CDR2 as ANQGSEA.

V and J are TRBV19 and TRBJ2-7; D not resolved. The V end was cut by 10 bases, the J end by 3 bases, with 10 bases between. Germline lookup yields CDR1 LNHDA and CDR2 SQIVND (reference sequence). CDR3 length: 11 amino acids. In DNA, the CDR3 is TGTGCCACCTCGTTTGGCTACGAGCAGTACTTC. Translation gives CATSFGYEQYF.

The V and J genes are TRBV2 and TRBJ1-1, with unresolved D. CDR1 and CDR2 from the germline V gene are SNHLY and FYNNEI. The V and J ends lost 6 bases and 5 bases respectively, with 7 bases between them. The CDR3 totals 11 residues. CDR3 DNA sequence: TGTGCCAGCAGGACTGGTACTGAAGCTTTCTTT. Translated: CASRTGTEAFF. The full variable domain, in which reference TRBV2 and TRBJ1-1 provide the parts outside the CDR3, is EPEVTQTPSHQVTQMGQEVILRCVPISNHLYFYWYRQILGQKVEFLVSFYNNEISEKSEIFDDQFSVERPDGSNFTLKIRSTKLEDSAMYFCASRTGTEAFFGQGTRLTVV.